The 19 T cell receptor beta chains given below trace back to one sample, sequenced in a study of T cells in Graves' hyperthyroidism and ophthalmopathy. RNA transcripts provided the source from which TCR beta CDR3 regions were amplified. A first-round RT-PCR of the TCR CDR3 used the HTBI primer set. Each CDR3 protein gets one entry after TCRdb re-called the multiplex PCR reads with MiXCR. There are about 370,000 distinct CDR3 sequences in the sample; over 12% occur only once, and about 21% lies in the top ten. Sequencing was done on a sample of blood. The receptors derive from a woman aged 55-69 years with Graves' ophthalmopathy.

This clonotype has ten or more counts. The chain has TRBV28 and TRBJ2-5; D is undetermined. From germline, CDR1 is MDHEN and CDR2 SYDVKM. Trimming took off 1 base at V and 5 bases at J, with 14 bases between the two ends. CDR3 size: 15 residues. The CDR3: CASSLSSLGRETQYF. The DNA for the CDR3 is TGTGCCAGCAGTTTATCGTCTCTAGGGCGTGAGACCCAGTACTTC.

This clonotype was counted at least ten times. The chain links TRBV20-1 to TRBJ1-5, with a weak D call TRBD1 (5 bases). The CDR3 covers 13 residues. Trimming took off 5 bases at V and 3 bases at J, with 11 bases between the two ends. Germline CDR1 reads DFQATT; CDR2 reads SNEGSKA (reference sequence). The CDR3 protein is CSAAEGPNQPQHF. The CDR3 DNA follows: TGCAGTGCTGCAGAGGGGCCCAATCAGCCCCAGCATTTT.

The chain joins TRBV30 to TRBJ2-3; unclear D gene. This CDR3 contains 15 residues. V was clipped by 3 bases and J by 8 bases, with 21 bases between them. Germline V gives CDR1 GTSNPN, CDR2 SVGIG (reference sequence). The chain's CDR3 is CAWRGLGISAGTQYF. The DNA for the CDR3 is TGTGCCTGGAGAGGGCTGGGGATTAGTGCAGGTACGCAGTATTTT.

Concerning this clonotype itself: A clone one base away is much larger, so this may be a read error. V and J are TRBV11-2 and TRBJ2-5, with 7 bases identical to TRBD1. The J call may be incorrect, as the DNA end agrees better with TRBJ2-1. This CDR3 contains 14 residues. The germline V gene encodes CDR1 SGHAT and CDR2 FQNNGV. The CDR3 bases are TGTGCCAGCAGAGACACAGGGGCACAAGAGACCCAGTTCTTC. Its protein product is CASRDTGAQETQFF.

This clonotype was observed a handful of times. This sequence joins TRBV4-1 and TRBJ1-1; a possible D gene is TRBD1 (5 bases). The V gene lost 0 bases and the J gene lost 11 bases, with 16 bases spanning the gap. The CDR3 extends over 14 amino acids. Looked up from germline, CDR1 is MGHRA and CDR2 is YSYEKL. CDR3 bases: TGCGCCAGCAGCCAAGATAGGGGATCAACGGGGGCTTTCTTT. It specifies CASSQDRGSTGAFF.

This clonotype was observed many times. CDR3 sequence: CASSLGVTGASSGQFF. CDR3 DNA sequence: TGTGCCAGCAGCTTAGGGGTAACGGGAGCCAGTAGCGGGCAGTTCTTC. The chain couples TRBV11-3 to TRBJ2-1, with a tentative D call TRBD2 (6 bases). V shed 1 base and J shed 12 bases, with 22 bases lying between them. CDR1 is SGHNT and CDR2 is YENEEA in the germline V gene. This CDR3 comprises 16 residues.

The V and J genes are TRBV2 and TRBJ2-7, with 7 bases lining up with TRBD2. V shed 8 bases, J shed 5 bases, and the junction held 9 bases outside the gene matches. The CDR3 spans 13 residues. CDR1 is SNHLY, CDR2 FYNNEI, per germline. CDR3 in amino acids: CASAAGVWDEQYF. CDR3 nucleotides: TGTGCCAGCGCGGCGGGAGTTTGGGACGAGCAGTACTTC. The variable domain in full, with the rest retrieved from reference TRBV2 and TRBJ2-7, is EPEVTQTPSHQVTQMGQEVILRCVPISNHLYFYWYRQILGQKVEFLVSFYNNEISEKSEIFDDQFSVERPDGSNFTLKIRSTKLEDSAMYFCASAAGVWDEQYFGPGTRLTVT.

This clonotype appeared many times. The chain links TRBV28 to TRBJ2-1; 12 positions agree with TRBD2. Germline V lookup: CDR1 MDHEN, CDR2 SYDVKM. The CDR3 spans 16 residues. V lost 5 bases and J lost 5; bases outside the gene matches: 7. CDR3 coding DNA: TGTGCCAGCAGTCCCTGGACTAGCGGGATTGACAATGAGCAGTTCTTC. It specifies CASSPWTSGIDNEQFF. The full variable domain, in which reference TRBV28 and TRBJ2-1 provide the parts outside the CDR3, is DVKVTQSSRYLVKRTGEKVFLECVQDMDHENMFWYRQDPGLGLRLIYFSYDVKMKEKGDIPEGYSVSREKKERFSLILESASTNQTSMYLCASSPWTSGIDNEQFFGPGTRLTVL.

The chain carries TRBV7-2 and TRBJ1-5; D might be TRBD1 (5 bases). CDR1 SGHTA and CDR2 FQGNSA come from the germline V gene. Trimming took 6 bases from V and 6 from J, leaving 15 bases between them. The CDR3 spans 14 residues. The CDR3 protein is CASRPAGFAQPQHF. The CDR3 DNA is TGTGCCAGCAGGCCTGCAGGGTTTGCTCAGCCCCAGCATTTT.

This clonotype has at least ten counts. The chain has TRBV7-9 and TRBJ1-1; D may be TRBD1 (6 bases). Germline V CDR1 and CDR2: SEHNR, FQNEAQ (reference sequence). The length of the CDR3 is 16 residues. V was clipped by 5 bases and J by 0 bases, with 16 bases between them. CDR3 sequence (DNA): TGTGCCAGCAGCCCCGCGGGGGGGCTGATGAACACTGAAGCTTTCTTT. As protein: CASSPAGGLMNTEAFF.

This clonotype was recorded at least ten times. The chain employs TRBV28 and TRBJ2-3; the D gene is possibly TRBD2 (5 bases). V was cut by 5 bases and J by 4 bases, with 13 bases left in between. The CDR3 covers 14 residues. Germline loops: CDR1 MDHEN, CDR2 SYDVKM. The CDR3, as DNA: TGTGCCAGCAGTCCCATACTAGGGTCAGATACGCAGTATTTT. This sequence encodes CASSPILGSDTQYF.

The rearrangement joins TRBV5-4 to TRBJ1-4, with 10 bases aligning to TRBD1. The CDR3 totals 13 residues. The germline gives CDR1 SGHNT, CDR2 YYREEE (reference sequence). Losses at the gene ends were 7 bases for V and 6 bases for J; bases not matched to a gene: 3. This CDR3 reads CASRGTGDEKLFF. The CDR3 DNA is TGTGCCAGCCGAGGGACAGGGGATGAAAAACTGTTTTTT.

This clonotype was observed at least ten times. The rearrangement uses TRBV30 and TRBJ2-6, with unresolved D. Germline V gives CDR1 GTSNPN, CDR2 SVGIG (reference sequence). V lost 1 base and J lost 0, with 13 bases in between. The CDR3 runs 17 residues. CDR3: CAWSGEHKPSGANVLTF. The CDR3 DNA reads TGTGCCTGGAGTGGGGAACACAAGCCCTCTGGGGCCAACGTCCTGACTTTC.

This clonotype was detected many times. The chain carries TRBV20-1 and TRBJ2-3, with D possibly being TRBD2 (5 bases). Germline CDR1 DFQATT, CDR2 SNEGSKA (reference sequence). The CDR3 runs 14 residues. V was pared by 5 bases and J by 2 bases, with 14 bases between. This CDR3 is CSAPPRRPTDTQYF. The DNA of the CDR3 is TGCAGTGCTCCCCCGCGGAGGCCCACAGATACGCAGTATTTT.

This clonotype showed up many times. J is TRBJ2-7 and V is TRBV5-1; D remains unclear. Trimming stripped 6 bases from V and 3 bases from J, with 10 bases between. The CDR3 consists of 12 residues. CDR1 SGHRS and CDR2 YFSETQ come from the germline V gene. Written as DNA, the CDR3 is TGCGCCAGCACCGATCAAGGCTACGAGCAGTACTTC. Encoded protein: CASTDQGYEQYF.

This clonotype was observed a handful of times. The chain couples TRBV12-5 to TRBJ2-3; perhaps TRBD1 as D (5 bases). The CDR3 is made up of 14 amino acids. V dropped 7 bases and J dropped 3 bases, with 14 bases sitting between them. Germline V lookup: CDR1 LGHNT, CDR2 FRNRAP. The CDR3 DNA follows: TGTGCTAGTGTCTTGCAGGGTAGGACAGATACGCAGTATTTT. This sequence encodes CASVLQGRTDTQYF.

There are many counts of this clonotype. The CDR3 loop is CSALGQPNTEAFF. CDR3 bases: TGCAGTGCTCTGGGACAGCCGAACACTGAAGCTTTCTTT. This chain links TRBV20-1 with TRBJ1-1, with 7 bases aligning to TRBD1. CDR1 and CDR2 from the germline V gene are DFQATT and SNEGSKA (reference sequence). The junction had 4 bases not matched to a gene; V was cut back by 5 bases and J by 1 base. The length of the CDR3 is 13 residues.

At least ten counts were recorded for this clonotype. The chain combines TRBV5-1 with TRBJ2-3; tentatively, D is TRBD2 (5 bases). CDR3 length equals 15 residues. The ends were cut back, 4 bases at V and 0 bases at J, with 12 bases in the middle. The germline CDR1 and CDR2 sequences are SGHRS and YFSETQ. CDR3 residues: CASSPSSPSTDTQYF. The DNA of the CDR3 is TGCGCCAGCAGCCCTAGCAGTCCTAGCACAGATACGCAGTATTTT.

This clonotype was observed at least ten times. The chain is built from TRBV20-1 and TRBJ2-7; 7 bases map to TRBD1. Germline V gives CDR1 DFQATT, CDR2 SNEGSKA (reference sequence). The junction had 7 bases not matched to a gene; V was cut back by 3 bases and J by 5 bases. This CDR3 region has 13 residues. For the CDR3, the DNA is TGCAGTGCTAGCCGGGACAGTGACCACGAGCAGTACTTC. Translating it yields CSASRDSDHEQYF.